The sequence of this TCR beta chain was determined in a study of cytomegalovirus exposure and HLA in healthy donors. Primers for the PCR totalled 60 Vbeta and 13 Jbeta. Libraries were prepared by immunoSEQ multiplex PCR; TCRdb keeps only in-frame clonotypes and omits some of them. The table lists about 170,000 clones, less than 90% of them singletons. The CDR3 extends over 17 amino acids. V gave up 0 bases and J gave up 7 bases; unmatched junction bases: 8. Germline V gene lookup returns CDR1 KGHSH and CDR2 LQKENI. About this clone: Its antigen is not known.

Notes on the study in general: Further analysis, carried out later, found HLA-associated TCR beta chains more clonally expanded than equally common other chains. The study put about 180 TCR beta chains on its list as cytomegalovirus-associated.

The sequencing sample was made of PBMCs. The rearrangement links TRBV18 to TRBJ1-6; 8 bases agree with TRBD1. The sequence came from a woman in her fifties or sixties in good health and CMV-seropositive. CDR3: CASSPPPTGAGNSPLHF. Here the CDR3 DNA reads TGTGCCAGCTCACCACCCCCGACAGGGGCAGGGAATTCACCCCTCCACTTT. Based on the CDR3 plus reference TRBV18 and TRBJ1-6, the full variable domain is NAGVMQNPRHLVRRRGQEARLRCSPMKGHSHVYWYRQLPEEGLKFMVYLQKENIIDESGMPKERFSAEFPKEGPSILRIQQVVRGDSAAYFCASSPPPTGAGNSPLHFGNGTRLTVT.